Reported below is one T cell receptor (beta chain). What it recognizes is unknown. V was clipped by 5 bases and J by 0 bases, with 10 bases between them. The CDR3 has 14 residues. Germline CDR1 is MDHEN and CDR2 is SYDVKM. The data belong to a study of Graves' ophthalmopathy and Graves' hyperthyroidism. Points from the study as a whole: Prediction of ophthalmopathy progression reached around 70% sensitivity and around 76% specificity.

TCR beta CDR3 amplification used RNA transcripts. In the first round, RT-PCR was carried out with HTBI primers, and a multiplex PCR formed the second round. TCRdb processed the multiplex PCR reads anew with MiXCR; each CDR3 protein has one entry. The profile shows around 400,000 distinct CDR3 sequences, over 20% of them singletons. The sequenced sample was peripheral blood. The V gene is TRBV28, the J gene TRBJ1-2; D remains unclear. The TCR sequence derives from a young woman with stable Graves' hyperthyroidism. As DNA, the CDR3 is TGTGCCAGCAGTCCCCCGAACTCTAACTATGGCTACACCTTC. It yields the protein CASSPPNSNYGYTF.